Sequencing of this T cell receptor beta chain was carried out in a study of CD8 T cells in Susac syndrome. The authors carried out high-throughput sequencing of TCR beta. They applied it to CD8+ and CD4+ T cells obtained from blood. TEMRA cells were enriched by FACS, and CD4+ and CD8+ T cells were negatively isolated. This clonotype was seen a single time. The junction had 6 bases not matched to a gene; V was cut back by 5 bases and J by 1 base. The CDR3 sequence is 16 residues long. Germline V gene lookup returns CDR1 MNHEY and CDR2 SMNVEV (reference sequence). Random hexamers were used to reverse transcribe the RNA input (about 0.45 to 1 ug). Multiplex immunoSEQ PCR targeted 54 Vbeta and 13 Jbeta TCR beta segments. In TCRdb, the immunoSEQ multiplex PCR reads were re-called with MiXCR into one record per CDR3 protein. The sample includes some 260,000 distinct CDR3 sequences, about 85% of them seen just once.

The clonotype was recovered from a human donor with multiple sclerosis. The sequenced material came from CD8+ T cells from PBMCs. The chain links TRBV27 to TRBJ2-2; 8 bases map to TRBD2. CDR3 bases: TGTGCCAGCAGTCCACGTAGCGGGAAGAACACCGGGGAGCTGTTTTTT. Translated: CASSPRSGKNTGELFF.